What follows are 7 T cell receptor beta chains derived from one specimen sequenced in a study of STAT5B mutations in CD4+ large granular lymphocyte leukemia. Produced via immunoSEQ multiplex PCR; TCRdb's table is partial and in-frame only. The sample gives around 5,000 clones, under 80% of which show up once; roughly 60% is in the top ten. Sequencing was done on a sample of PBMCs. The receptors here all came from an elderly man with CD4+ T-cell large granular lymphocyte leukemia.

CDR3 in amino acids: CASSRRGGEGAEAFF. The CDR3 DNA follows: TGTGCCAGCAGCCGAAGAGGGGGGGAAGGGGCTGAAGCTTTCTTT. The chain links TRBV6-1 to TRBJ1-1, with D maybe TRBD1 (6 bases). Germline V CDR1 and CDR2: MNHNS, SASEGT. There are 15 residues in the CDR3. V was shortened by 6 bases and J by 6 bases, with 20 bases between the two germline ends.

V is TRBV2 and J is TRBJ1-1; D is unclear. Trimming took 2 bases from V and 7 from J, leaving 29 bases between them. CDR3 length: 19 residues. Germline V CDR1 and CDR2: SNHLY, FYNNEI. The CDR3 bases are TGTGCCAGCAGTGAAATTTCCGATCACATGGACGGCCCCCCCAATGAAGCTTTCTTT. Its protein product is CASSEISDHMDGPPNEAFF.

The chain employs TRBV21-1 and TRBJ2-3; TRBD2 is the table's D call, not checked against the DNA. TRBV21-1 is designated a pseudogene. The CDR3 sequence is 15 residues long. The CDR3 is CASSPTSGGTDTQYF. CDR3 nucleotides: TGTGCCAGCAGCCCGACTAGCGGGGGGACAGATACGCAGTATTTT.

The CDR3 sequence is CASSSGASYEQYF. The CDR3 nucleotides read TGTGCCAGCAGTTCGGGAGCGAGCTACGAGCAGTACTTC. V and J are TRBV27 and TRBJ2-7; D is possibly TRBD2 (6 bases). V lost 4 bases, J lost 3 bases, and 10 bases lay in between. Germline assignment: CDR1 MNHEY and CDR2 SMNVEV (reference sequence). CDR3 length equals 13 residues.

V and J are TRBV29-1 and TRBJ1-2; D gene uncertain. In germline, CDR1 is SQVTM, CDR2 ANQGSEA. Trimming removed 1 base at V and 8 bases at J, with 11 bases between. The CDR3 length is 12 residues. The CDR3 coding sequence is TGCAGCGTTGAAGGGCTGAGTGTAGGCTACACCTTC. The encoded protein is CSVEGLSVGYTF.

The V gene is TRBV2, the J gene TRBJ1-2; 7 nucleotides align to TRBD1. Trimming removed 2 bases from V and 5 bases from J; junction bases left unmatched: 11. The CDR3 consists of 16 residues. From germline, CDR1 is SNHLY and CDR2 FYNNEI. The CDR3 is CASSESGTVPIYGYTF. CDR3 nucleotides: TGTGCCAGCAGTGAATCCGGGACAGTCCCTATTTATGGCTACACCTTC.

A remark on this clone: The junction and the germline gene differ at one end; a read error may be behind it. The V gene is TRBV5-8, the J gene TRBJ2-2, with a possible D match to TRBD1 (5 bases). The CDR3 sequence is 17 residues long. The germline CDR1 and CDR2 sequences are SGHTS and YDEGEE. Here the CDR3 DNA reads TGTGCCAGCAGTTTGGACGGCAGGGAAAGGAGCACCGGGGAGCTGTTTTTT. Its translation: CASSLDGRERSTGELFF.